This TCR beta chain comes out of a study of T cell responses to AZD1222 COVID-19 vaccine. CDR1 MDHEN and CDR2 SYDVKM come from the germline V gene. The CDR3 covers 16 residues. With 5 bases clipped from V and 2 bases from J, the junction kept 8 bases outside the gene matches. About this clone itself: The antigen is undetermined.

TCRdb's table, derived via immunoSEQ multiplex PCR, lists solely in-frame clones and lacks some. The table records more than 65,000 clones, roughly nine tenths of them present only once. Findings and limits, study-wide: An increase in Spike-specific TCR breadth and depth was observed after two AZD1222 doses.

The source of this sequence is an adult in good health. The chain recombines TRBV28 with TRBJ1-5; 8 positions match TRBD1. The sample consisted of peripheral blood, taken on day 0 of AZD1222 vaccination. The CDR3 DNA follows: TGTGCCAGCAGTCCATCGACAGGGGTTGGCAATCAGCCCCAGCATTTT. As protein: CASSPSTGVGNQPQHF.